This T cell receptor (beta chain) is from a study of a mutant IDH1 vaccine in newly diagnosed glioma. For the study at large: Once 4-6 weeks had passed after radiotherapy alone, vaccination started, or it started with temozolomide cycles. General study results and limits: Vaccine-induced immune responses occurred in 93.3% of patients.

About this clone: Antigen unknown.

Profiled with immunoSEQ multiplex PCR; TCRdb holds only in-frame clones, not every one. The sample shows about 53,000 clones, roughly 80% of them seen only once. Stated time point: week 5, during vaccination. Doses comprised 300 ug of mutant IDH1 20-mer peptide each, plus topical imiquimod. Donors had new IDH1-mutant astrocytomas of WHO grade 3 or 4 (ATRX-lost). The length of the CDR3 is 11 residues. Between the trimmed V and J ends, which lost 7 bases and 2 bases, there was a span of 5 bases. The V gene's germline CDR1 is LNHDA and CDR2 SQIVND (reference sequence). The TCR was taken from a woman aged 18-29 years with glioma. Some clones in this sample may be carry-over from other donors' samples. The gene calls are TRBV19 and TRBJ1-1; D is undetermined. Sequences were derived from PBMCs, sampled from a glioma patient whose treatment included an IDH1 peptide vaccine. CDR3 coding DNA: TGTGCCAGTACAGTTAACACTGAAGCTTTCTTT. Translation: CASTVNTEAFF.